The entry that follows covers one TCR beta chain sequence. What it binds is unknown. The PCR had 60 Vbeta and 13 Jbeta primers. Libraries were prepared by immunoSEQ multiplex PCR; TCRdb keeps only in-frame clonotypes and omits some of them. The sample lists roughly 140,000 clones, over 70% seen once, with less than 8% in the top ten. These data originate in a study of cytomegalovirus exposure and HLA in healthy donors. Across the study: Genotyping of about 400 donors showed that over 80% belonged to the Caucasian-associated ancestry cluster.

Germline values: CDR1 SGHAT, CDR2 FQNNGV. The CDR3 totals 16 residues. V lost 3 bases and J lost 4; bases outside the gene matches: 6. Study results and caveats: Sequencing had likely introduced a cluster of highly shared sequence variants as an artifact. As a later analysis showed, a missense DCLRE1C variant was linked to trimming of TCR beta V- and J-genes. An analysis done earlier found most TCR beta V segments productive about 90% or about 30% of the time.

This chain links TRBV11-2 with TRBJ2-2; 9 positions agree with TRBD1. The specimen was PBMCs. This sequence was found in a woman in her thirties or forties in good health and CMV-seropositive. CDR3 protein: CASSFRTGDVTGELFF. The CDR3 bases are TGTGCCAGCAGCTTCAGGACAGGGGACGTCACCGGGGAGCTGTTTTTT.